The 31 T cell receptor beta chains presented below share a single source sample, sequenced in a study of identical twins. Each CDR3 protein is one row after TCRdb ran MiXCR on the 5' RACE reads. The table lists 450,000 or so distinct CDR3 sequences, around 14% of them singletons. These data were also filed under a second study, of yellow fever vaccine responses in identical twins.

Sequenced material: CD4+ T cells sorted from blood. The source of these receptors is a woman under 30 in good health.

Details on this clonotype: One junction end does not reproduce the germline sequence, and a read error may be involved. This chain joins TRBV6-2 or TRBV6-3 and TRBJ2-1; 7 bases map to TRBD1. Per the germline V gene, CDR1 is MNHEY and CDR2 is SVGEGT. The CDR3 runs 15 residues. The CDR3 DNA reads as TGTGCCAGCAATTACCGGGACAGACCAATTCATGAGCAGTTCTTC. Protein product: CASNYRDRPIHEQFF.

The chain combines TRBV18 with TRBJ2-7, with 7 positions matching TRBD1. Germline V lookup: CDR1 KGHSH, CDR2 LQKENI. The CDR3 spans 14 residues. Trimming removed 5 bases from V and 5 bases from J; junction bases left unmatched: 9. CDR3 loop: CASSSLGTVDEQYF. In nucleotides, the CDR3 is TGTGCCAGCTCATCGCTCGGGACAGTCGACGAGCAGTACTTC.

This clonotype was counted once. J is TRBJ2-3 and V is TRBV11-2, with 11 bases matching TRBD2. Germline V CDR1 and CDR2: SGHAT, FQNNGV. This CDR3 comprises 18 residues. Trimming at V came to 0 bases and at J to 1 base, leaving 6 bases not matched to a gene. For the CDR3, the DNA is TGTGCCAGCAGCTTAGATCCCCCGGGACTAGCGGGCACAGATACGCAGTATTTT. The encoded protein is CASSLDPPGLAGTDTQYF.

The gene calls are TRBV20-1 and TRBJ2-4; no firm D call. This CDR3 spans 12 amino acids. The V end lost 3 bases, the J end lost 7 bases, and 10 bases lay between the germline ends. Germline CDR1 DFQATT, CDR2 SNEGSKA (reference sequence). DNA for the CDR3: TGCAGTGCTAGGACGACATGGAACATTCAGTACTTC. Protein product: CSARTTWNIQYF.

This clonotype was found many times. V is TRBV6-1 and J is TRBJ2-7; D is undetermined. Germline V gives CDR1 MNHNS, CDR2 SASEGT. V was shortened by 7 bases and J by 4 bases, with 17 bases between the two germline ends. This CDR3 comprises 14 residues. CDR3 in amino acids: CASMNPGGSYEQYF. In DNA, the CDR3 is TGTGCCAGCATGAATCCGGGCGGTTCGTACGAGCAGTACTTC.

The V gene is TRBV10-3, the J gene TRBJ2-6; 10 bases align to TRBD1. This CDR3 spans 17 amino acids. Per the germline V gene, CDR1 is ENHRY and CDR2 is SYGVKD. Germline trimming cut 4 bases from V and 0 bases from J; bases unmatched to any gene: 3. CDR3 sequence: CAISVGQGSSGANVLTF. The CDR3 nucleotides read TGTGCCATCAGTGTGGGACAGGGGAGCTCTGGGGCCAACGTCCTGACTTTC.

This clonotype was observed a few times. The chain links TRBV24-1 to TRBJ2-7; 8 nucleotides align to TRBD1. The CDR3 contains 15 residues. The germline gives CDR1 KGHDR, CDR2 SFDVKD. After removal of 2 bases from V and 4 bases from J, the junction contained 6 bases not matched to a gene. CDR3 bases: TGTGCCACCAGTGATTCGGGACAGGCGAAATACGAGCAGTACTTC. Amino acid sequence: CATSDSGQAKYEQYF.

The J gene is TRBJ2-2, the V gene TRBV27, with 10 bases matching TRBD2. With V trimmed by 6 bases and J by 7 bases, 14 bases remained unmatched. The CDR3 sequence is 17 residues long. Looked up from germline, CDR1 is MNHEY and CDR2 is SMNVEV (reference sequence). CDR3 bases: TGTGCCAGCAGCAGGTGGCTAGCGGGAGATCAGGTCGGGGAGCTGTTTTTT. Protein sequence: CASSRWLAGDQVGELFF.

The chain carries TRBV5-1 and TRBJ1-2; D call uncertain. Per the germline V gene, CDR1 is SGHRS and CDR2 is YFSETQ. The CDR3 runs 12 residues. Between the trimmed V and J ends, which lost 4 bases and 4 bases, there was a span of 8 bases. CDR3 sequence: CASSREAYGYTF. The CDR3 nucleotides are TGCGCCAGCAGCCGGGAAGCCTATGGCTACACCTTC.

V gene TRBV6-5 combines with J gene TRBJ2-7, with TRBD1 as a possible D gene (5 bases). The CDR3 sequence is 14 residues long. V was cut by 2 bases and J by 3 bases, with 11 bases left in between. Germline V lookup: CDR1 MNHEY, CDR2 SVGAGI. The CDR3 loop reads CASSYRTTNYEQYF. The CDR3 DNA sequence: TGTGCCAGCAGTTACCGGACAACCAACTACGAGCAGTACTTC.

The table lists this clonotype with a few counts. The CDR3 loop is CAISESPWGELFF. The CDR3 DNA reads TGTGCCATCAGTGAGTCTCCCTGGGGGGAGCTGTTTTTT. The rearrangement links TRBV10-3 to TRBJ2-2; D call uncertain. The CDR3 is 13 residues long. CDR1 ENHRY and CDR2 SYGVKD come from the germline V gene. V was trimmed by 0 bases and J by 8 bases, leaving 7 bases between them.

The DNA of the CDR3 is TGCAGCGTTGAGGACAAAAGGTCCTCAGATACGCAGTATTTT. This encodes CSVEDKRSSDTQYF. J is TRBJ2-3 and V is TRBV29-1; tentative D call: TRBD1 (5 bases). This CDR3 comprises 14 residues. The V end was cut by 3 bases, the J end by 4 bases, with 14 bases between. Germline CDR1 and CDR2: SQVTM and ANQGSEA.

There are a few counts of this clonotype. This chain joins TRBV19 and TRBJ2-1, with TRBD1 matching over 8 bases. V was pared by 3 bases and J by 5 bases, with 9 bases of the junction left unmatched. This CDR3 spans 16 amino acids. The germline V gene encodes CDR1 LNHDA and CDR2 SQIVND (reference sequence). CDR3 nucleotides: TGTGCCAGTAGTATCCCCGGCGGACAGGGCCACAATGAGCAGTTCTTC. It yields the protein CASSIPGGQGHNEQFF.

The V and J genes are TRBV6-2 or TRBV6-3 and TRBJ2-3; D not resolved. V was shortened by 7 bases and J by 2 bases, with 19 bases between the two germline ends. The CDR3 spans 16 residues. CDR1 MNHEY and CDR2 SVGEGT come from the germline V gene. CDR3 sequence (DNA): TGTGCCAGCATAGAGTCTGGGCTTAACCCCACAGATACGCAGTATTTT. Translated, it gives CASIESGLNPTDTQYF.

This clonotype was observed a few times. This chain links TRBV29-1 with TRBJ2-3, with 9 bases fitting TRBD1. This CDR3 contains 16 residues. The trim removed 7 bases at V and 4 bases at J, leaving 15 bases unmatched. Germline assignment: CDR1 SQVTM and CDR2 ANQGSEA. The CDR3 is CSAIGSGQGPPDTQYF. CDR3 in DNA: TGCAGCGCCATAGGGTCGGGACAGGGACCTCCAGATACGCAGTATTTT.

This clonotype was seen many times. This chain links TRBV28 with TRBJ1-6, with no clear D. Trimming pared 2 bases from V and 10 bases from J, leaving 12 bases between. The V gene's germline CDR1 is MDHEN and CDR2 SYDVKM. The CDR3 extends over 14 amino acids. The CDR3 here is CASSLPAAWSPLHF. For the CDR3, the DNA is TGTGCCAGCAGTTTACCAGCGGCGTGGTCACCCCTCCACTTT. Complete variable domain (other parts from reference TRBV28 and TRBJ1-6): DVKVTQSSRYLVKRTGEKVFLECVQDMDHENMFWYRQDPGLGLRLIYFSYDVKMKEKGDIPEGYSVSREKKERFSLILESASTNQTSMYLCASSLPAAWSPLHFGNGTRLTVT.

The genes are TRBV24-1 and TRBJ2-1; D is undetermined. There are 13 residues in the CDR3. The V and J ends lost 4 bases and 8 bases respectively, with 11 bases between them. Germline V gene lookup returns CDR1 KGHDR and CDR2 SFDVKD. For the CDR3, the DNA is TGTGCCACCAGTGACCCGAATAAGGATGAGCAGTTCTTC. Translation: CATSDPNKDEQFF.

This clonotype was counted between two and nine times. CDR3 sequence reads: CASSWADRNHGYTF. The CDR3 DNA is TGTGCCAGCAGTTGGGCGGACAGGAATCATGGCTACACCTTC. The chain recombines TRBV12-3 or TRBV12-4 with TRBJ1-2, with TRBD1 identical over 7 bases. V shed 4 bases, J shed 6 bases, and the junction held 8 bases outside the gene matches. This CDR3 is 14 amino acids long.

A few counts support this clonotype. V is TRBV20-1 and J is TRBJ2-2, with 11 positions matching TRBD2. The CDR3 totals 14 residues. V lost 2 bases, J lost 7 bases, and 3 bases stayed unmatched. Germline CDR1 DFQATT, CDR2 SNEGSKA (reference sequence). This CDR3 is CSARLAGGIGELFF. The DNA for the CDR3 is TGCAGTGCTAGACTAGCGGGGGGTATCGGGGAGCTGTTTTTT.

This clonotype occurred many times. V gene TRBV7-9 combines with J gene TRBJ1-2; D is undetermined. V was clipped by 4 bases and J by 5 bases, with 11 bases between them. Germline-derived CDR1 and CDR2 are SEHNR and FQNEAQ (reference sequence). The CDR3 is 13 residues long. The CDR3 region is CASSSTEIYGYTF. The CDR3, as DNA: TGTGCCAGCAGCTCAACAGAGATTTATGGCTACACCTTC.

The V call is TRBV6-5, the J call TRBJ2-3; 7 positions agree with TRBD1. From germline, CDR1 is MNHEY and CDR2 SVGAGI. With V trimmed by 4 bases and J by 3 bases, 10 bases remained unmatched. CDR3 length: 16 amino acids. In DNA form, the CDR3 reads TGTGCCAGCAGTTCTTATGACAGGGCGGAGACAGATACGCAGTATTTT. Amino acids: CASSSYDRAETDTQYF.

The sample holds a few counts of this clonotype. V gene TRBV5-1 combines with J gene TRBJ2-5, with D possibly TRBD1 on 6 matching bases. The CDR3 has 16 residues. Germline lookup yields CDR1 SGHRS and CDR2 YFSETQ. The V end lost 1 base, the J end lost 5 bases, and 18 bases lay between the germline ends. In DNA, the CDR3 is TGCGCCAGCAGCTTGCCTCCGACAGGACGGGTTGAGACCCAGTACTTC. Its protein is CASSLPPTGRVETQYF.

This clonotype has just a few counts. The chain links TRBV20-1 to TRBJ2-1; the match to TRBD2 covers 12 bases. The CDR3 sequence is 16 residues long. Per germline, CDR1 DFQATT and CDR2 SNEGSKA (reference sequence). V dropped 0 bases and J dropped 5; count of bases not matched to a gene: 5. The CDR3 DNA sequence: TGCAGTGCTAGAGATACCGGACTAGCGGGGAACAATGAGCAGTTCTTC. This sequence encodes CSARDTGLAGNNEQFF.

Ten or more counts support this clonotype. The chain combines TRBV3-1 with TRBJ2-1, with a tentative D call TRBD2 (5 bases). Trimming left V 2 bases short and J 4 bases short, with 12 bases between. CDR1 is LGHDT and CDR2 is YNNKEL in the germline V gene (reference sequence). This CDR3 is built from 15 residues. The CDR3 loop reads CASSQYGNSYNEQFF. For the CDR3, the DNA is TGTGCCAGCAGCCAATACGGGAATTCTTACAATGAGCAGTTCTTC.

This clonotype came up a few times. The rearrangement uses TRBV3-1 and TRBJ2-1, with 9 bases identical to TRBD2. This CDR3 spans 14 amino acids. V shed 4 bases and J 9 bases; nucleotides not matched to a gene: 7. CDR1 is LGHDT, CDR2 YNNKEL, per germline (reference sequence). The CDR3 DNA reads TGTGCCAGCAGCCTAATGCGGGGGGGCACTGAGCAGTTCTTC. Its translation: CASSLMRGGTEQFF.

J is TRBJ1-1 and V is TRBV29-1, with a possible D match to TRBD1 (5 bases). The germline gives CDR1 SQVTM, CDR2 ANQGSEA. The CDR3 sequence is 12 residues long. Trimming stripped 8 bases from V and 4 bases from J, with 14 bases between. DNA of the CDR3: TGCAGCTCCACCCGGGGGGGCACTGAAGCTTTCTTT. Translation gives CSSTRGGTEAFF.

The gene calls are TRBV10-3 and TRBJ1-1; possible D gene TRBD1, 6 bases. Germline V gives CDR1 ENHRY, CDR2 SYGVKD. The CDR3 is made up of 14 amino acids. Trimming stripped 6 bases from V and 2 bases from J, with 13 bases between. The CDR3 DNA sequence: TGTGCCATCAGACCTCGGGACACCAACACTGAAGCTTTCTTT. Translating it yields CAIRPRDTNTEAFF.

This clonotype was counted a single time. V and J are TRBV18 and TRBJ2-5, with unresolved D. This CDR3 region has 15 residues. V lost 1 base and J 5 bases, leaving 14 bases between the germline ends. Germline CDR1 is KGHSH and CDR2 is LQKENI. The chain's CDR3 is CASSPRSAGQETQYF. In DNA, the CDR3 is TGTGCCAGCTCACCACGTTCGGCAGGCCAGGAGACCCAGTACTTC.

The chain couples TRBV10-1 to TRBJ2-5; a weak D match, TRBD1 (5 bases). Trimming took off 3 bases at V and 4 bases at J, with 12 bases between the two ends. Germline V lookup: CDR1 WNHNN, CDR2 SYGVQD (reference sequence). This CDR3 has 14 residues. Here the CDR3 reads CASSERVGAETQYF. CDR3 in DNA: TGCGCCAGCAGTGAAAGGGTAGGGGCAGAGACCCAGTACTTC.

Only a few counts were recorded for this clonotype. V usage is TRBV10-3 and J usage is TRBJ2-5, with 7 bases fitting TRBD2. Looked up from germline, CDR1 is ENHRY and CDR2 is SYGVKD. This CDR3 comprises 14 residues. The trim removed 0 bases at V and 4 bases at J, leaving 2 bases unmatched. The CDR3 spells CAISESGLGETQYF. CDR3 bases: TGTGCCATCAGTGAGTCAGGACTAGGAGAGACCCAGTACTTC.

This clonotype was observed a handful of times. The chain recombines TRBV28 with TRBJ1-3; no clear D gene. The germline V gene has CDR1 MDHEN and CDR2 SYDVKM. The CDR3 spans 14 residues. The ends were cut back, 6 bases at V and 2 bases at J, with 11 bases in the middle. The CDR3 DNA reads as TGTGCCAGCAGCCCGCCGACGCCTGGAAACACCATATATTTT. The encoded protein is CASSPPTPGNTIYF.